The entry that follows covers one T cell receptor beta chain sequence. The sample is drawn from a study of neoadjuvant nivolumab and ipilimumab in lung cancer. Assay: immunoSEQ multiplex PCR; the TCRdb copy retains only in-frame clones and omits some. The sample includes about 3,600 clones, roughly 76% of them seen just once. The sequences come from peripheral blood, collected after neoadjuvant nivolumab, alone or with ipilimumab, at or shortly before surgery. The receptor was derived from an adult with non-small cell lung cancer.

The CDR3 DNA sequence: TGTGCCAGCAGCGACACTAGCGGGAGCTACAATGAGCAGTTCTTC. Encoded protein: CASSDTSGSYNEQFF. V gene TRBV5-4 combines with J gene TRBJ2-1, with 11 bases that match TRBD2. The CDR3 totals 15 residues. Germline assignment: CDR1 SGHNT and CDR2 YYREEE (reference sequence). The trim removed 4 bases at V and 3 bases at J, leaving 3 bases unmatched.